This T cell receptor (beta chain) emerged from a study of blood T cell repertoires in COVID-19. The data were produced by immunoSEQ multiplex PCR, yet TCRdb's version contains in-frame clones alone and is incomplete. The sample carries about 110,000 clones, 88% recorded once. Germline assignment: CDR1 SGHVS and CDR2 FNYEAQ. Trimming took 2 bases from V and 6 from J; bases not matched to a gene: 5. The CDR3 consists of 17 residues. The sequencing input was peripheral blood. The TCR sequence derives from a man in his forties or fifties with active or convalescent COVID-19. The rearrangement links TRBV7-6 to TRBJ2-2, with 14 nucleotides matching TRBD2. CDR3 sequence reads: CASSLTPTSGRAGELFF. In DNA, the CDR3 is TGTGCCAGCAGCTTAACCCCGACTAGCGGGAGGGCCGGGGAGCTGTTTTTT. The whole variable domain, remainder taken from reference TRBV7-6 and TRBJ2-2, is GAGVSQSPRYKVTKRGQDVALRCDPISGHVSLYWYRQALGQGPEFLTYFNYEAQQDKSGLPNDRFSAERPEGSISTLTIQRTEQRDSAMYRCASSLTPTSGRAGELFFGEGSRLTVL.